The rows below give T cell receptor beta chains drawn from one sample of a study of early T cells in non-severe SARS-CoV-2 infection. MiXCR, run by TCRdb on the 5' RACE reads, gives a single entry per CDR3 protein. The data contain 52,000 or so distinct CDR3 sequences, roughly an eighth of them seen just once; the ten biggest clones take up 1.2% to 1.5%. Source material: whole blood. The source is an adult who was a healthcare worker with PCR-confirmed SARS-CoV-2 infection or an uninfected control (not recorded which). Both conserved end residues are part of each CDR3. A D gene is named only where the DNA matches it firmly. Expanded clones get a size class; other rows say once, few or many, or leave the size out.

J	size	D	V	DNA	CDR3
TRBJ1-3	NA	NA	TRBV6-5	TGTGCCAGCAGTCCCCCAGGGATGGGAAACACCATATATTTT	CASSPPGMGNTIYF
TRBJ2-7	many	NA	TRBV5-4	TGTGCCAGCAGCTTGGACAGATCCTACGAGCAGTACTTC	CASSLDRSYEQYF
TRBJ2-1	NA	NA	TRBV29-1	TGCAGCGTTGAAGGGCTGGCCTTTAGCTCCTACAATGAGCAGTTCTTC	CSVEGLAFSSYNEQFF
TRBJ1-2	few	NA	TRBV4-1	TGCGCCAGCAGCCAAGATCCCGGGACAACCTATGGCTACACCTTC	CASSQDPGTTYGYTF
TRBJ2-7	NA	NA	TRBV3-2	TGTGCCAGCAGCCAAGAGGGACGGGCTATAAGCTCCTACGAGCAGTACTTC	CASSQEGRAISSYEQYF
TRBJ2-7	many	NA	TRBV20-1	TGCAGTGCTAAGGTCGGCTGGTACGAGCAGTACTTC	CSAKVGWYEQYF
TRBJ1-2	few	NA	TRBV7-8	TGTGCCAGCAGCCCAGAACGACGAAACTATGGCTACACCTTC	CASSPERRNYGYTF
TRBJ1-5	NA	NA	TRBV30	TGTGCCTGGAGTCAGGGCAGCCTTAGCAATCAGCCCCAGCATTTT	CAWSQGSLSNQPQHF
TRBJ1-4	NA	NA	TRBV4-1	TGCGCCAGCAGCCAAGAAACTCAGGGCACCAGAGAAAAACTGTTTTTT	CASSQETQGTREKLFF
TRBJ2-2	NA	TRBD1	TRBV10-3	TGTGCCATGCAGGCCGGGACAGAAGGCGGGGAGCTGTTTTTT	CAMQAGTEGGELFF
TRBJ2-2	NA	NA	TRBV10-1	TGCGCCACCCAGGGCCGAGAACGCGGGGAGCTGTTTTTT	CATQGRERGELFF
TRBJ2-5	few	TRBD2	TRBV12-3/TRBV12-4	TGTGCCAGCAGTTTAAGGCAGCGGGGGGGCCAAGAGACCCAGTACTTC	CASSLRQRGGQETQYF
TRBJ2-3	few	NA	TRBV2	TGTGCCAGCAAGGGGACACATACTAGCACAGATACGCAGTATTTT	CASKGTHTSTDTQYF
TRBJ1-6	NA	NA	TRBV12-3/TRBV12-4	TGTGCCAGCACGGACCAGGGAAGATCACCCCTCCACTTT	CASTDQGRSPLHF
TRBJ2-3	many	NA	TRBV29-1	TGCAGCGTTGAGGGCCGAACCGCTCGCGATACGCAGTATTTT	CSVEGRTARDTQYF
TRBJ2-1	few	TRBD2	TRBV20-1	TGCAGTGCTAGGGGACTACCAGACTACAATGAGCAGTTCTTC	CSARGLPDYNEQFF
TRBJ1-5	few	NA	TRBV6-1	TGTGCCAGCAGTGGAAGAGGGGACAATCAGCCCCAGCATTTT	CASSGRGDNQPQHF
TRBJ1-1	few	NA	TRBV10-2	TGCGCCAGCAGCCTCCCACGGCTTGGAGCTTTCTTT	CASSLPRLGAFF
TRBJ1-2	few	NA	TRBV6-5	TGTGCCAGCAGCTACTCGACCAGGGGCGTACAAGATGGCTACACCTTC	CASSYSTRGVQDGYTF
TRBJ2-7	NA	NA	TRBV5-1	TGCGCCAGCAGCACCCTCCCGGACAAGACCTACGAGCAGTACTTC	CASSTLPDKTYEQYF
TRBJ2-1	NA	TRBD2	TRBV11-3	TGTGCCAGCAGCTTAGCGGGGGGTATGAGTGAGCAGTTCTTC	CASSLAGGMSEQFF
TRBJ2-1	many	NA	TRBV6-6	TGTGCCAGCAGTAAGGGGGGCCACTACTACAATGAGCAGTTCTTC	CASSKGGHYYNEQFF
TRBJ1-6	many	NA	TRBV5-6	TGTGCCAGCGAGGGAGGGTTCTCTTCTTCACCCCTCCACTTT	CASEGGFSSSPLHF
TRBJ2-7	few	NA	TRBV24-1	TGTGCCACCGGGGACACTAAGGGGGCCTACGAGCAGTACTTC	CATGDTKGAYEQYF
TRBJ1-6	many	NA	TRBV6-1	TGTGCCAGCAGTGAACCCGGGCAGGGGAGTTCACCCCTCCACTTT	CASSEPGQGSSPLHF
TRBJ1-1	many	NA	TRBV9	TGTGCCAGCAGCTCAGGGGCCTTCCTGGACACTGAAGCTTTCTTT	CASSSGAFLDTEAFF
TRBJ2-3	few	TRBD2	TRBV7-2	TGTGCCAGCAGCTTAGTGGGTCTGACTAGCGGGGGGGCAGGAGATACGCAGTATTTT	CASSLVGLTSGGAGDTQYF
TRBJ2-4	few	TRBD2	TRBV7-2	TGTGCCAGCAGCTTACGGGCTAGCGGGGGCCTAGCCAAAAACATTCAGTACTTC	CASSLRASGGLAKNIQYF
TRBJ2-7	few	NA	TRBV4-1	TGCGCCAGCAGCCACAGGGGGGCTACCTACGAGCAGTACTTC	CASSHRGATYEQYF
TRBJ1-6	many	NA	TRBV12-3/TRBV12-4	TGTGCCAGCAGTCCCGAAGGGACCTATAATTCACCCCTCCACTTT	CASSPEGTYNSPLHF
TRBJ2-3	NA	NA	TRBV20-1	TGCAGTGCTAGAAACGGCAGGGGAAGCACAGATACGCAGTATTTT	CSARNGRGSTDTQYF
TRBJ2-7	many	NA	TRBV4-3	TGCGCCAGCAGCCTAGAATCCTACCAATCAGGGGCAGATCTATACGAGCAGTACTTC	CASSLESYQSGADLYEQYF
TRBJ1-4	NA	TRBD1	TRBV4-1	TGCGCCAGCAGCCCCGGGACAGCTGCAACTAATGAAAAACTGTTTTTT	CASSPGTAATNEKLFF
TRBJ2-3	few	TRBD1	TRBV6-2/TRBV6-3	TGTGCCAGCAGTTTCGGGACAGGGCCAGGGGATACGCAGTATTTT	CASSFGTGPGDTQYF
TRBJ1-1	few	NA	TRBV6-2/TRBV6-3	TGTGCCAGCAGTGTGGGACGGAGGAACACTGAAGCTTTCTTT	CASSVGRRNTEAFF
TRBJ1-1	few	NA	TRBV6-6	TGTGCCAGCAGATCCCCTCCGGGGGATCGCACTGAAGCTTTCTTT	CASRSPPGDRTEAFF
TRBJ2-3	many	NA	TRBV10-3	TGTGCCATCCGGGGGTGGGGAACCTTCACAGATACGCAGTATTTT	CAIRGWGTFTDTQYF
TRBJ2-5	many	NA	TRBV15	TGTGCCACCAGCAGAGGAGGAGAAGAGACCCAGTACTTC	CATSRGGEETQYF
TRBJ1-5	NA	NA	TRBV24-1	TGTGCCACCAGTGACAATGACTGGACGCAGCCCCAGCATTTT	CATSDNDWTQPQHF
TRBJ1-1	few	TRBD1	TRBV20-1	TGCAGTGCTAGAGACCCCCTCGTCAGTGCCCCGACAGGGACCAAGAACACTGAAGCTTTCTTT	CSARDPLVSAPTGTKNTEAFF
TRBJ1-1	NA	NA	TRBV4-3	TGCGCCAGCAGCCAAGGAGGTGGGGGGCGCGGTGAAGCTTTCTTT	CASSQGGGGRGEAFF
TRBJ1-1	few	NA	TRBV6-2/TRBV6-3	TGTGCCAGCAGTCTACCGGGCCTCATGAACACTGAAGCTTTCTTT	CASSLPGLMNTEAFF
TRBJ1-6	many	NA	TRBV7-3	TGTGCCAGCAGCTTAAACGGCCCGGGATCACCCCTCCACTTT	CASSLNGPGSPLHF
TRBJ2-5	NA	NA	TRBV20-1	TGCAGTGCTAGAGTGGGGCAAGCGGAGACCCAGTACTTC	CSARVGQAETQYF
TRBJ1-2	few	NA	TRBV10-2	TGCGCCAGCCAGTCGAGGGCCCGATATGGCTACACCTTC	CASQSRARYGYTF
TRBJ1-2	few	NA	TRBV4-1	TGCGCCAGCAGCCCACCCCTTGACGGCAGTCCAATCTCCTTC	CASSPPLDGSPISF
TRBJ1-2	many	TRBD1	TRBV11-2	TGTGCCAGCAGCTTATTCGGACAGGCCTATGGCTACACCTTC	CASSLFGQAYGYTF
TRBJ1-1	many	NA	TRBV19	TGTGCCAGTAGTATGGAGGGCGGGACTGAAGCTTTCTTT	CASSMEGGTEAFF
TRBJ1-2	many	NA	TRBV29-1	TGCAGCGGAGAGAGGGAAAATGGCTACACCTTC	CSGERENGYTF
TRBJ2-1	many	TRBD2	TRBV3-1	TGTGCCAGCAGCCAAGGCCCGGGACTAGACCCCTACAATGAGCAGTTCTTC	CASSQGPGLDPYNEQFF
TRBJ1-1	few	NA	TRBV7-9	TGTGCCAGCAGCTTAATTGTGGAAGAGGACACTGAAGCTTTCTTT	CASSLIVEEDTEAFF